There are a few counts of the clone carrying this TCR beta chain. Sequencing used immunoSEQ multiplex PCR; TCRdb keeps in-frame clones, though not all of them. The table lists about 52,000 clones, 81% of them singletons, with roughly 29% in the top ten. The record originates from a study of blood T cell repertoires in COVID-19. Germline V gene sequence: CDR1 SGHNT, CDR2 YYREEE (reference sequence). CDR3 length: 14 residues. The V end lost 2 bases, the J end lost 6 bases, and 12 bases lay between the germline ends. This TCR was recovered from a woman older than 75 with COVID-19, enrolled during active disease. The sequencing input was peripheral blood. The rearrangement uses TRBV5-4 and TRBJ1-3; weak D call: TRBD1 (6 bases). The CDR3 region has the DNA TGTGCCAGCAGCTTAGGACAGTTAGAAAACACCATATATTTT. The encoded protein is CASSLGQLENTIYF.